These 18 T cell receptor beta chains share one sample of origin, sequenced in a study of CD8+ T cells in alopecia areata. Sequencing templates came from extracted RNA that was reverse transcribed into cDNA. TCRdb's table, derived via immunoSEQ multiplex PCR, lists solely in-frame clones and lacks some. Of about 110,000 clones detected, approximately 59% appear once; the ten largest clones hold more than 20%. Specimen: CD8+ T cells sorted from blood. Source of these receptors: a human donor in good health.

The chain uses TRBV27 and TRBJ1-5; no firm D call. The CDR3 is made up of 14 amino acids. With 5 bases removed from V and 2 bases from J, the gap between germline ends came to 10 bases. In germline, CDR1 is MNHEY, CDR2 SMNVEV (reference sequence). The CDR3 region is CASSVDIGNQPQHF. The CDR3 DNA sequence: TGTGCCAGCAGTGTAGACATAGGCAATCAGCCCCAGCATTTT.

The chain joins TRBV30 to TRBJ1-1; D call uncertain. Trimming took off 2 bases at V and 6 bases at J, with 16 bases between the two ends. Germline V CDR1 and CDR2: GTSNPN, SVGIG (reference sequence). This CDR3 has 14 amino acids. CDR3 sequence (DNA): TGTGCCTGGAGTTCACTCGACGGTTCGTCTGAAGCTTTCTTT. Its translation: CAWSSLDGSSEAFF.

The chain is built from TRBV5-3 and TRBJ2-3; TRBD2 aligns across 8 bases. TRBV5-3 is known as an ORF, though its function is uncertain. This CDR3 comprises 18 residues. V lost 4 bases and J lost 3; bases outside the gene matches: 16. The CDR3 reads CARSPKVRSRGATDTQYF. The CDR3 coding sequence is TGTGCCAGAAGCCCGAAGGTTCGATCGCGGGGGGCGACAGATACGCAGTATTTT.

The chain couples TRBV13 to TRBJ2-1; 8 nucleotides line up with TRBD1. The CDR3 is made up of 15 amino acids. Losses at the gene ends were 5 bases for V and 0 bases for J; bases not matched to a gene: 3. Germline CDR1 reads PRHDT; CDR2 reads FYEKMQ (reference sequence). CDR3 region: CASSLGTGSYNEQFF. The CDR3 DNA reads as TGTGCCAGCAGCCTCGGGACAGGCTCCTACAATGAGCAGTTCTTC.

This clone was observed a few times. The chain combines TRBV28 with TRBJ2-1; D might be TRBD1 (6 bases). Trimming removed 11 bases at V and 5 bases at J, with 13 bases between. The CDR3 sequence is 12 residues long. From germline, CDR1 is MDHEN and CDR2 SYDVKM. This CDR3 is CAVLRGNNEQFF. CDR3 nucleotides: TGTGCCGTCTTGAGGGGGAACAATGAGCAGTTCTTC.

In this sample, this clone turned up once. DNA for the CDR3: TGTGCCAGCAGTGAACTCTCCGGGACAGGGGCCTACGAGCAGTACTTC. As protein: CASSELSGTGAYEQYF. This chain links TRBV6-1 with TRBJ2-7; TRBD1 matches 10 bases. Germline-derived CDR1 and CDR2 are MNHNS and SASEGT. V was pared by 2 bases and J by 2 bases, with 6 bases of the junction left unmatched. The CDR3 contains 16 residues.

The chain combines TRBV6-1 with TRBJ2-7; 7 bases fit TRBD1. The CDR3 has 15 residues. The V segment lost 4 bases and the J segment 0 bases; nucleotides outside the gene matches: 6. CDR1 is MNHNS, CDR2 SASEGT, per germline. In DNA, the CDR3 is TGTGCCAGCAGTGCCCAGACAGGGAGCTCCTACGAGCAGTACTTC. This gives the protein CASSAQTGSSYEQYF.

The chain combines TRBV19 with TRBJ2-7; D is ambiguous. The germline V gene has CDR1 LNHDA and CDR2 SQIVND (reference sequence). The CDR3 spans 14 residues. V gave up 6 bases and J gave up 2 bases, with 14 bases separating them. CDR3 protein: CASSPVLNPYEQYF. CDR3 in DNA: TGTGCCAGTAGCCCGGTTTTGAACCCCTACGAGCAGTACTTC.

The chain recombines TRBV11-2 with TRBJ2-2; D is ambiguous. Germline lookup yields CDR1 SGHAT and CDR2 FQNNGV. The CDR3 is made up of 13 amino acids. Trimming removed 4 bases at V and 9 bases at J, with 12 bases between. The CDR3 loop reads CASSWPIDRELFF. Written as DNA, the CDR3 is TGTGCCAGCAGCTGGCCCATTGACCGGGAGCTGTTTTTT.

This clone has just one count. V gene TRBV4-1 combines with J gene TRBJ1-2; a weak D match, TRBD1 (6 bases). V gave up 1 base and J gave up 4 bases, with 13 bases separating them. Germline CDR1 is MGHRA and CDR2 is YSYEKL. This CDR3 spans 15 amino acids. The CDR3 nucleotides are TGCGCCAGCAGCCAAGGGCAGGGGTCCGGCTATGGCTACACCTTC. Protein product: CASSQGQGSGYGYTF.

This clone was found a few times. The J gene is TRBJ2-7, the V gene TRBV28, with TRBD1 identical over 8 bases. CDR3 length: 15 amino acids. Germline loops: CDR1 MDHEN, CDR2 SYDVKM. With V trimmed by 2 bases and J by 2 bases, 5 bases remained unmatched. The CDR3 spells CASSLHVQGAYEQYF. In DNA, the CDR3 is TGTGCCAGCAGTTTACACGTACAGGGGGCCTACGAGCAGTACTTC. The whole variable domain, remainder taken from reference TRBV28 and TRBJ2-7, is DVKVTQSSRYLVKRTGEKVFLECVQDMDHENMFWYRQDPGLGLRLIYFSYDVKMKEKGDIPEGYSVSREKKERFSLILESASTNQTSMYLCASSLHVQGAYEQYFGPGTRLTVT.

The chain joins TRBV10-2 to TRBJ2-3; 9 bases line up with TRBD2. The CDR3 extends over 13 amino acids. The germline gives CDR1 WSHSY, CDR2 SAAADI. J gave up 6 bases and V 6 bases, and 4 bases lay outside the gene matches. CDR3: CASSRGGVDTQYF. In DNA form, the CDR3 reads TGCGCCAGCAGCCGCGGGGGGGTTGATACGCAGTATTTT.

This rearrangement joins TRBV29-1 to TRBJ2-5; 7 bases are shared with TRBD1. Germline CDR1 and CDR2: SQVTM and ANQGSEA. The CDR3 sequence is 13 residues long. V gave up 5 bases and J gave up 2 bases; unmatched junction bases: 5. CDR3 sequence reads: CSVLARGQETQYF. Written as DNA, the CDR3 is TGCAGCGTTCTTGCCAGGGGGCAAGAGACCCAGTACTTC.

This rearrangement joins TRBV7-6 to TRBJ1-4; 7 bases line up with TRBD1. Trimming at V came to 4 bases and at J to 4 bases, leaving 6 bases not matched to a gene. The CDR3 is made up of 15 amino acids. Germline V gene lookup returns CDR1 SGHVS and CDR2 FNYEAQ. CDR3 in amino acids: CASSSRDSDNEKLFF. CDR3 coding DNA: TGTGCCAGCAGCTCCCGGGACAGTGATAATGAAAAACTGTTTTTT.

This clone came up a few times. The V and J genes are TRBV28 and TRBJ2-1; tentative D call: TRBD1 (6 bases). From germline, CDR1 is MDHEN and CDR2 SYDVKM. The CDR3 is made up of 11 amino acids. V was pared by 6 bases and J by 9 bases, with 9 bases between. The CDR3 region is CASSLDSEQFF. The DNA of the CDR3 is TGTGCCAGCAGCTTGGACAGTGAGCAGTTCTTC.

The rearrangement uses TRBV4-1 and TRBJ1-2; D remains unclear. The V end lost 2 bases, the J end lost 1 base, and 14 bases lay between the germline ends. Germline-derived CDR1 and CDR2 are MGHRA and YSYEKL. This CDR3 is built from 16 residues. The CDR3 region is CASSQLPFTVNYGYTF. CDR3 DNA sequence: TGCGCCAGCAGCCAACTCCCCTTTACGGTTAACTATGGCTACACCTTC.

The chain joins TRBV29-1 to TRBJ2-3, with D possibly TRBD1 on 5 matching bases. The germline gives CDR1 SQVTM, CDR2 ANQGSEA. The CDR3 length is 14 residues. The V end was cut by 4 bases, the J end by 2 bases, with 13 bases between. The CDR3 coding sequence is TGCAGCGTTGTCGGTAAGGGGAACACAGATACGCAGTATTTT. Translated, it gives CSVVGKGNTDTQYF.

This clone was picked up a small number of times. The genes are TRBV29-1 and TRBJ1-1; D possibly corresponds to TRBD1 (5 bases). The V end was cut by 7 bases, the J end by 5 bases, with 11 bases between. This CDR3 region has 11 residues. The germline gives CDR1 SQVTM, CDR2 ANQGSEA. CDR3 sequence (DNA): TGCAGCGGGGACGGGGGGACTGAAGCTTTCTTT. This translates into CSGDGGTEAFF.